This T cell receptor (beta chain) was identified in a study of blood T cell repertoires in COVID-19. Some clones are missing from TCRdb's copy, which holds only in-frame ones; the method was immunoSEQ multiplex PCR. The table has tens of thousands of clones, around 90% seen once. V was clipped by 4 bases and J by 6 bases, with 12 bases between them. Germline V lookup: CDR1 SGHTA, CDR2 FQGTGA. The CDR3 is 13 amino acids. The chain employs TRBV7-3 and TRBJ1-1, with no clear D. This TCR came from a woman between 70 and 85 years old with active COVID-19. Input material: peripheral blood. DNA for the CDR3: TGTGCCAGCAGCTCTAAACGGTTCTCTGAAGCTTTCTTT. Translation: CASSSKRFSEAFF.